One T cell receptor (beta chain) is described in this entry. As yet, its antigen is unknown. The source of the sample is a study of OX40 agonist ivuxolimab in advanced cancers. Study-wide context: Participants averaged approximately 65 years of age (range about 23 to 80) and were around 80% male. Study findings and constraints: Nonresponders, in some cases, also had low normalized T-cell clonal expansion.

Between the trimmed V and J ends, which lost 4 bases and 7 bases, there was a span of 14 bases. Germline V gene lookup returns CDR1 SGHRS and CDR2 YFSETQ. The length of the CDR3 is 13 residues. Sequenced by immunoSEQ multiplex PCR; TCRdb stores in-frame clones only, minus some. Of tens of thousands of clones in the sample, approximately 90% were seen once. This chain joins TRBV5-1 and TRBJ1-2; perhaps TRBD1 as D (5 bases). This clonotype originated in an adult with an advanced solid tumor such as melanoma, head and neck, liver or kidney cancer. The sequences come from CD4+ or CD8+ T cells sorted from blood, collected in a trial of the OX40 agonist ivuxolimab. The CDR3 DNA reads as TGCGCCAGCAGCGGGACGGGTGAAGGTGGCTACACCTTC. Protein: CASSGTGEGGYTF.